These T cell receptor beta chains were read from a single sample in a study of blood T cell repertoires in COVID-19. Sequencing was performed with immunoSEQ multiplex PCR; in TCRdb, only in-frame clones are kept and a portion is missing. The repertoire holds more than 250,000 clones, with around 89% as singletons. Sequencing was carried out using peripheral blood. Receptor source: a woman in her 30s with COVID-19, enrolled during active disease. CDR3s include the opening cysteine and the closing phenylalanine or tryptophan. The D gene is left open where the match is weak. Size is stated for part of the rows, as once, few or many counts, or as a class when the clone is expanded.

j_gene: TRBJ2-2; abundance: -; d_gene: -; v_gene: TRBV6-6; CDR3aa: CASRPTRNTGELFF; CDR3nt: TGTGCCAGCAGGCCAACACGGAACACCGGGGAGCTGTTTTTT
j_gene: TRBJ2-1; abundance: -; d_gene: TRBD1; v_gene: TRBV7-6; CDR3aa: CASSLEGQGWHEQFF; CDR3nt: TGTGCCAGCAGCCTAGAGGGACAGGGGTGGCATGAGCAGTTCTTC
j_gene: TRBJ2-2; abundance: -; d_gene: -; v_gene: TRBV19; CDR3aa: CASRYQGTAGELFF; CDR3nt: TGTGCCAGTAGGTACCAGGGGACGGCCGGGGAGCTGTTTTTT
j_gene: TRBJ1-2; abundance: -; d_gene: TRBD1; v_gene: TRBV5-6; CDR3aa: CASSPGQGAVRYTF; CDR3nt: TGTGCCAGCAGCCCCGGACAGGGGGCGGTTCGCTACACCTTC
j_gene: TRBJ1-2; abundance: -; d_gene: -; v_gene: TRBV5-4; CDR3aa: CASSPGGRQYGYTF; CDR3nt: TGTGCCAGCAGCCCCGGAGGCAGGCAATATGGCTACACCTTC
j_gene: TRBJ2-7; abundance: once; d_gene: -; v_gene: TRBV5-1; CDR3aa: CASSLVQPNYEQYF; CDR3nt: TGCGCCAGCAGCTTGGTACAGCCCAACTACGAGCAGTACTTC
j_gene: TRBJ1-6; abundance: -; d_gene: -; v_gene: TRBV7-3; CDR3aa: CASSYQAYNSPLHF; CDR3nt: TGTGCCAGCAGCTACCAGGCCTATAATTCACCCCTCCACTTT
j_gene: TRBJ1-2; abundance: -; d_gene: TRBD1; v_gene: TRBV6-5; CDR3aa: CASRRDRNYGYTF; CDR3nt: TGTGCCAGCAGGCGGGACAGGAACTATGGCTACACCTTC
j_gene: TRBJ2-3; abundance: -; d_gene: -; v_gene: TRBV24-1; CDR3aa: CATSDFRSTDTQYF; CDR3nt: TGTGCCACCAGTGATTTCCGGAGCACAGATACGCAGTATTTT
j_gene: TRBJ1-2; abundance: -; d_gene: -; v_gene: TRBV6-5; CDR3aa: CASTKTGRNYGYTF; CDR3nt: TGTGCCAGCACCAAGACAGGAAGAAACTATGGCTACACCTTC
j_gene: TRBJ2-3; abundance: -; d_gene: -; v_gene: TRBV9; CDR3aa: CASNRGGYTDTQYF; CDR3nt: TGTGCCAGCAACCGAGGAGGATACACAGATACGCAGTATTTT
j_gene: TRBJ1-2; abundance: -; d_gene: -; v_gene: TRBV28; CDR3aa: CASSFGQGSYGYTF; CDR3nt: TGTGCCAGCAGTTTTGGGCAGGGTAGCTATGGCTACACCTTC
j_gene: TRBJ1-1; abundance: -; d_gene: -; v_gene: TRBV19; CDR3aa: CASSMGMNEAFF; CDR3nt: TGTGCCAGTAGTATGGGCATGAATGAAGCTTTCTTT
j_gene: TRBJ1-6; abundance: -; d_gene: TRBD1; v_gene: TRBV19; CDR3aa: CASRDRGSSPLHF; CDR3nt: TGTGCCAGTAGAGACAGGGGGAGTTCACCCCTCCACTTT
j_gene: TRBJ1-2; abundance: -; d_gene: -; v_gene: TRBV25-1; CDR3aa: CASSEIFGYTF; CDR3nt: TGTGCCAGCAGTGAAATATTCGGCTACACCTTC
j_gene: TRBJ2-2; abundance: -; d_gene: -; v_gene: TRBV18; CDR3aa: CASSPSENTGELFF; CDR3nt: TGTGCCAGCTCACCAAGCGAGAACACCGGGGAGCTGTTTTTT
j_gene: TRBJ1-2; abundance: -; d_gene: -; v_gene: TRBV11-3; CDR3aa: CASSLQGQDGYTF; CDR3nt: TGTGCCAGCAGCTTACAGGGGCAAGATGGCTACACCTTC
j_gene: TRBJ1-1; abundance: -; d_gene: TRBD1; v_gene: TRBV11-1; CDR3aa: CASSLSGGGLTFF; CDR3nt: TGTGCCAGCAGCTTATCGGGAGGGGGCCTGACTTTCTTT
j_gene: TRBJ2-5; abundance: -; d_gene: TRBD2; v_gene: TRBV5-1; CDR3aa: CASSPRLAGGPDQQETQYF; CDR3nt: TGCGCCAGCAGCCCCAGACTAGCGGGGGGACCCGACCAGCAAGAGACCCAGTACTTC
j_gene: TRBJ2-1; abundance: -; d_gene: -; v_gene: TRBV18; CDR3aa: CASSPPGAGNEQFF; CDR3nt: TGTGCCAGCTCACCACCAGGGGCTGGGAATGAGCAGTTCTTC
j_gene: TRBJ1-2; abundance: -; d_gene: TRBD1; v_gene: TRBV6-5; CDR3aa: CASSDRTGSSGYTF; CDR3nt: TGTGCCAGCAGCGACCGGACAGGCAGCTCTGGCTACACCTTC
j_gene: TRBJ2-1; abundance: -; d_gene: TRBD2; v_gene: TRBV24-1; CDR3aa: CATSARRRGGLKDEQFF; CDR3nt: TGTGCCACCAGTGCCCGGAGGCGGGGGGGCCTCAAGGATGAGCAGTTCTTC